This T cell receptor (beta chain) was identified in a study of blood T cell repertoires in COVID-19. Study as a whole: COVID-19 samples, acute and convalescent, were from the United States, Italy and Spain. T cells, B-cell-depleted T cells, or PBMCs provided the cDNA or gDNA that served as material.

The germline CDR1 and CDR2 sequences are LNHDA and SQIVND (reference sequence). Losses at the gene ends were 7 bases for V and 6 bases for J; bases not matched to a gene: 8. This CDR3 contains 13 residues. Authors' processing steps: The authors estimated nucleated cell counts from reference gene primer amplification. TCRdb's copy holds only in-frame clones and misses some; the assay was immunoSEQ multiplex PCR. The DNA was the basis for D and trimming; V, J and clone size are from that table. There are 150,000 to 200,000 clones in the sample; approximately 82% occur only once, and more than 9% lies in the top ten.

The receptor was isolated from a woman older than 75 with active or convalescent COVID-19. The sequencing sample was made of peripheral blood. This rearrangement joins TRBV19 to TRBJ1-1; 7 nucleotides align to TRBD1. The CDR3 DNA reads TGTGCCAGTACCCCAGGGGGGTTCGCTGAAGCTTTCTTT. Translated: CASTPGGFAEAFF.